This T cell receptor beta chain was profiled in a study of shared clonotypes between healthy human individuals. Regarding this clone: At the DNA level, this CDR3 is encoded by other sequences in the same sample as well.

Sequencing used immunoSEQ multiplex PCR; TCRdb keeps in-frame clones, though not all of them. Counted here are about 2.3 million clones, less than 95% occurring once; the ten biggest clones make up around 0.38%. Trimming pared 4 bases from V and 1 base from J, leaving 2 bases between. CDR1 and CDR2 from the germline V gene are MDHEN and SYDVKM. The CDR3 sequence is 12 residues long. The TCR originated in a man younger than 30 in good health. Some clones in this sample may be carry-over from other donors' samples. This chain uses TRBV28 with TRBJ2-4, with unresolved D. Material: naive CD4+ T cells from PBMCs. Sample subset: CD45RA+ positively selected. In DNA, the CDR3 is TGTGCCAGCAGTTCGGCCAAAAACATTCAGTACTTC. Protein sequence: CASSSAKNIQYF.